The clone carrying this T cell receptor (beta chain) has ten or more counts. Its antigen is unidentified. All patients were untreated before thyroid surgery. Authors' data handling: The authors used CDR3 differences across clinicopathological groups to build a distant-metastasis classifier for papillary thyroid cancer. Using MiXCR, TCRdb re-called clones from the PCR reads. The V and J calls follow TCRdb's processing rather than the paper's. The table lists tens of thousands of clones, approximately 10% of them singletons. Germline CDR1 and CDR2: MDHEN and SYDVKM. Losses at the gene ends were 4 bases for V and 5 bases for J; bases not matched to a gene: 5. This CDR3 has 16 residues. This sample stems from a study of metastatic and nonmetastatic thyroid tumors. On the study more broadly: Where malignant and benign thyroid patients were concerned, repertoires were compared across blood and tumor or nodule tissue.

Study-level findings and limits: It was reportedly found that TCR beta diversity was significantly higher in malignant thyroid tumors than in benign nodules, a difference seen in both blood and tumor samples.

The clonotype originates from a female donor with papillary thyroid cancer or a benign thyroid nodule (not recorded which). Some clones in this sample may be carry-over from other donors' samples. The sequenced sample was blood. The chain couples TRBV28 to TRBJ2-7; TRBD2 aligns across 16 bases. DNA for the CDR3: TGTGCCAGCAGTTCGGGACTAGCGGGAGGGGATGACGAGCAGTACTTC. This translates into CASSSGLAGGDDEQYF.